This passage covers 14 T cell receptor beta chains from one sample sequenced in a study of shared clonotypes between healthy human individuals. Clones were sequenced by immunoSEQ multiplex PCR, and TCRdb holds only the in-frame ones, with some missing. The data show tens of thousands of clones, 60% to 80% seen once. The sample comprised memory CD8+ T cells sorted from blood. Subset noted: CD45RO+ cells pooled with CCR7-negative TemRA cells. These receptors were collected from a man aged 25 to 40 in good health.

The chain has TRBV28 and TRBJ2-1; 10 positions match TRBD2. The J segment lost 6 bases and the V segment lost 4 bases, leaving 15 bases of the junction unmatched. CDR1 and CDR2 (germline): MDHEN, SYDVKM. The CDR3 length is 18 residues. DNA for the CDR3: TGTGCCAGCAGTTCCATCGGTGGGCTAGCGGGAGTGCTCAATGAGCAGTTCTTC. Protein product: CASSSIGGLAGVLNEQFF.

V and J are TRBV28 and TRBJ1-4; D uncertain. The V gene lost 1 base and the J gene lost 8 bases, with 14 bases spanning the gap. This CDR3 is 15 amino acids long. Germline-derived CDR1 and CDR2 are MDHEN and SYDVKM. CDR3 sequence: CASSLYATDTEKLFF. CDR3 DNA: TGTGCCAGCAGTTTATATGCGACGGATACCGAAAAACTGTTTTTT.

The gene calls are TRBV9 and TRBJ2-2; TRBD1 is a possible D gene (6 bases). This CDR3 is 16 amino acids long. The germline gives CDR1 SGDLS, CDR2 YYNGEE. Trimming removed 1 base from V and 2 bases from J, with 12 bases in between. CDR3 coding DNA: TGTGCCAGCAGCGTATGGCAGGGGCCTAACACCGGGGAGCTGTTTTTT. This translates into CASSVWQGPNTGELFF.

The chain combines TRBV7-8 with TRBJ2-7, with 7 bases that match TRBD1. CDR1 SGHVS and CDR2 FQNEAQ come from the germline V gene. V was pared by 4 bases and J by 4 bases, with 13 bases of the junction left unmatched. The CDR3 runs 16 residues. CDR3: CASSSPTGTVYYEQYF. CDR3 coding DNA: TGTGCCAGCAGCTCACCTACCGGGACAGTATATTACGAGCAGTACTTC.

This clone was recorded at least ten times. The J gene is TRBJ2-2, the V gene TRBV19; D call uncertain. V was shortened by 3 bases and J by 1 base, with 6 bases between the two germline ends. Germline-derived CDR1 and CDR2 are LNHDA and SQIVND (reference sequence). The CDR3 runs to 14 residues. The CDR3 DNA sequence: TGTGCCAGTAGTATCGACCAGAACACCGGGGAGCTGTTTTTT. It is translated as CASSIDQNTGELFF.

The V call is TRBV28, the J call TRBJ2-7, with D possibly matching TRBD1 (6 bases). There are 12 residues in the CDR3. Germline CDR1 is MDHEN and CDR2 is SYDVKM. Trimming pared 10 bases from V and 3 bases from J, leaving 13 bases between. The CDR3 here is CATLSQGYEQYF. The CDR3 DNA reads TGTGCCACCCTATCACAGGGCTACGAGCAGTACTTC.

In this sample, this clone turned up many times. This chain uses TRBV7-2 with TRBJ2-5; D ambiguous. Germline lookup yields CDR1 SGHTA and CDR2 FQGNSA. The CDR3 totals 13 residues. Trimming pared 3 bases from V and 3 bases from J, leaving 8 bases between. CDR3 sequence (DNA): TGTGCCAGCAGCTTTAACAGTAAAGAGACCCAGTACTTC. Its translation is CASSFNSKETQYF.

In this sample, this clone turned up a few times. This CDR3 reads CASSRDRSKEDTQYF. The CDR3 DNA reads as TGTGCCAGTAGTCGGGACAGGAGCAAAGAGGATACGCAGTATTTT. The J gene is TRBJ2-3, the V gene TRBV19; 8 bases are shared with TRBD1. The CDR3 runs to 15 residues. The germline gives CDR1 LNHDA, CDR2 SQIVND (reference sequence). V shed 5 bases and J 6 bases; nucleotides not matched to a gene: 10.

The chain uses TRBV18 and TRBJ1-1; 9 bases are shared with TRBD1. Germline-derived CDR1 and CDR2 are KGHSH and LQKENI. Trimming cost V 4 bases and J 1 base; bases outside gene matches: 1. This CDR3 has 14 residues. The CDR3 here is CASSRTGENTEAFF. The CDR3 DNA follows: TGTGCCAGCTCACGGACAGGGGAGAACACTGAAGCTTTCTTT.

The gene calls are TRBV27 and TRBJ2-1; D is perhaps TRBD2 (5 bases). The germline V gene has CDR1 MNHEY and CDR2 SMNVEV (reference sequence). V lost 3 bases and J lost 1, with 16 bases in between. The length of the CDR3 is 17 residues. The CDR3 reads CASSFTPGSRSYNEQFF. Written as DNA, the CDR3 is TGTGCCAGCAGTTTCACCCCGGGAAGTAGGTCCTACAATGAGCAGTTCTTC.

This clone was recorded a few times. V usage is TRBV14 and J usage is TRBJ2-2; 7 nucleotides agree with TRBD2. CDR1 is SGHDN and CDR2 is FVKESK in the germline V gene. CDR3 length equals 16 residues. The junction had 7 bases not matched to a gene; V was cut back by 1 base and J by 5 bases. The CDR3 sequence: CASSQVAGAGTGELFF. CDR3 in DNA: TGTGCCAGCAGCCAAGTGGCGGGAGCAGGGACCGGGGAGCTGTTTTTT.

The genes are TRBV15 and TRBJ2-3; 8 bases agree with TRBD2. The germline V gene encodes CDR1 LNHNV and CDR2 YYDKDF (reference sequence). The CDR3 loop spans 17 amino acids. The junction had 11 bases not matched to a gene; V was cut back by 2 bases and J by 4 bases. Written as DNA, the CDR3 is TGTGCCACCAGCAGATCCCGGCGGGGGGAGGGCCCAGATACGCAGTATTTT. Encoded protein: CATSRSRRGEGPDTQYF.

This chain connects TRBV18 to TRBJ2-1, with D hard to call. Trimming cost V 3 bases and J 5 bases, with 14 bases left between them. The CDR3 has 15 residues. Germline V gene sequence: CDR1 KGHSH, CDR2 LQKENI. The CDR3 DNA reads as TGTGCCAGCTCACCCCCGAGGACCAAAAACAATGAGCAGTTCTTC. Protein sequence: CASSPPRTKNNEQFF.

V gene TRBV6-1 combines with J gene TRBJ1-3; D is uncertain. The germline CDR1 and CDR2 sequences are MNHNS and SASEGT. Trimming pared 7 bases from V and 0 bases from J, leaving 13 bases between. The CDR3 sequence is 15 residues long. CDR3 region: CASTPLSDSGNTIYF. CDR3 DNA: TGTGCCAGCACTCCCTTGTCGGACTCTGGAAACACCATATATTTT.